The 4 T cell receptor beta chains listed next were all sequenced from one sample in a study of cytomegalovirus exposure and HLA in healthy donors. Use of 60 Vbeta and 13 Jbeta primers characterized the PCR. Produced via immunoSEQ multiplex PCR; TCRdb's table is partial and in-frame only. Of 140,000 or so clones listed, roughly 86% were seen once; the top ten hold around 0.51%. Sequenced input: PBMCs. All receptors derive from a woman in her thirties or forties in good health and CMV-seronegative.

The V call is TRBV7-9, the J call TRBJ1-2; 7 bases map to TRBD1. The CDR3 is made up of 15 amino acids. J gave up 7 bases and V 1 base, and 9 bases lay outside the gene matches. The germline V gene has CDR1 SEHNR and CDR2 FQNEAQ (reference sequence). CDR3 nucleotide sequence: TGTGCCAGCAGCTTAGGCCCCCTTCAGGGGGGTGGCTACACCTTC. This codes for CASSLGPLQGGGYTF. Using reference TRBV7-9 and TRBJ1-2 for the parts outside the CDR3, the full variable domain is DTGVSQNPRHKITKRGQNVTFRCDPISEHNRLYWYRQTLGQGPEFLTYFQNEAQLEKSRLLSDRFSAERPKGSFSTLEIQRTEQGDSAMYLCASSLGPLQGGGYTFGSGTRLTVV.

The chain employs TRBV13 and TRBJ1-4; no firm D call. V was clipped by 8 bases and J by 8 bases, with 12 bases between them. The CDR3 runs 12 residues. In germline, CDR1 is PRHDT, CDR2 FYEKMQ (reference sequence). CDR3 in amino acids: CASQNSREKLFF. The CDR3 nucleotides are TGTGCCAGCCAGAACAGCAGGGAAAAACTGTTTTTT. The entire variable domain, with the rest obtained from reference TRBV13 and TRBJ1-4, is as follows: AAGVIQSPRHLIKEKRETATLKCYPIPRHDTVYWYQQGPGQDPQFLISFYEKMQSDKGSIPDRFSAQQFSDYHSELNMSSLELGDSALYFCASQNSREKLFFGSGTQLSVL.

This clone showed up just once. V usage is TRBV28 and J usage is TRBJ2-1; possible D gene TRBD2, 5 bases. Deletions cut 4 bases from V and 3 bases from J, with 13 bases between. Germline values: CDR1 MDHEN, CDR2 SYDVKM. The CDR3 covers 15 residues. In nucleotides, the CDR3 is TGTGCCAGCAGTTCTAGAGGACTCCTCTACAATGAGCAGTTCTTC. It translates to CASSSRGLLYNEQFF.

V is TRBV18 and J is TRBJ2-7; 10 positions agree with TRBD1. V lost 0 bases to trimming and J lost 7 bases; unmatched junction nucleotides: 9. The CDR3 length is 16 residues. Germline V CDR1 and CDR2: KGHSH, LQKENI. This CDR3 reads CASSPPLGQGDREQYF. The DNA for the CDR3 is TGTGCCAGCTCACCACCATTAGGACAGGGGGATCGGGAGCAGTACTTC.